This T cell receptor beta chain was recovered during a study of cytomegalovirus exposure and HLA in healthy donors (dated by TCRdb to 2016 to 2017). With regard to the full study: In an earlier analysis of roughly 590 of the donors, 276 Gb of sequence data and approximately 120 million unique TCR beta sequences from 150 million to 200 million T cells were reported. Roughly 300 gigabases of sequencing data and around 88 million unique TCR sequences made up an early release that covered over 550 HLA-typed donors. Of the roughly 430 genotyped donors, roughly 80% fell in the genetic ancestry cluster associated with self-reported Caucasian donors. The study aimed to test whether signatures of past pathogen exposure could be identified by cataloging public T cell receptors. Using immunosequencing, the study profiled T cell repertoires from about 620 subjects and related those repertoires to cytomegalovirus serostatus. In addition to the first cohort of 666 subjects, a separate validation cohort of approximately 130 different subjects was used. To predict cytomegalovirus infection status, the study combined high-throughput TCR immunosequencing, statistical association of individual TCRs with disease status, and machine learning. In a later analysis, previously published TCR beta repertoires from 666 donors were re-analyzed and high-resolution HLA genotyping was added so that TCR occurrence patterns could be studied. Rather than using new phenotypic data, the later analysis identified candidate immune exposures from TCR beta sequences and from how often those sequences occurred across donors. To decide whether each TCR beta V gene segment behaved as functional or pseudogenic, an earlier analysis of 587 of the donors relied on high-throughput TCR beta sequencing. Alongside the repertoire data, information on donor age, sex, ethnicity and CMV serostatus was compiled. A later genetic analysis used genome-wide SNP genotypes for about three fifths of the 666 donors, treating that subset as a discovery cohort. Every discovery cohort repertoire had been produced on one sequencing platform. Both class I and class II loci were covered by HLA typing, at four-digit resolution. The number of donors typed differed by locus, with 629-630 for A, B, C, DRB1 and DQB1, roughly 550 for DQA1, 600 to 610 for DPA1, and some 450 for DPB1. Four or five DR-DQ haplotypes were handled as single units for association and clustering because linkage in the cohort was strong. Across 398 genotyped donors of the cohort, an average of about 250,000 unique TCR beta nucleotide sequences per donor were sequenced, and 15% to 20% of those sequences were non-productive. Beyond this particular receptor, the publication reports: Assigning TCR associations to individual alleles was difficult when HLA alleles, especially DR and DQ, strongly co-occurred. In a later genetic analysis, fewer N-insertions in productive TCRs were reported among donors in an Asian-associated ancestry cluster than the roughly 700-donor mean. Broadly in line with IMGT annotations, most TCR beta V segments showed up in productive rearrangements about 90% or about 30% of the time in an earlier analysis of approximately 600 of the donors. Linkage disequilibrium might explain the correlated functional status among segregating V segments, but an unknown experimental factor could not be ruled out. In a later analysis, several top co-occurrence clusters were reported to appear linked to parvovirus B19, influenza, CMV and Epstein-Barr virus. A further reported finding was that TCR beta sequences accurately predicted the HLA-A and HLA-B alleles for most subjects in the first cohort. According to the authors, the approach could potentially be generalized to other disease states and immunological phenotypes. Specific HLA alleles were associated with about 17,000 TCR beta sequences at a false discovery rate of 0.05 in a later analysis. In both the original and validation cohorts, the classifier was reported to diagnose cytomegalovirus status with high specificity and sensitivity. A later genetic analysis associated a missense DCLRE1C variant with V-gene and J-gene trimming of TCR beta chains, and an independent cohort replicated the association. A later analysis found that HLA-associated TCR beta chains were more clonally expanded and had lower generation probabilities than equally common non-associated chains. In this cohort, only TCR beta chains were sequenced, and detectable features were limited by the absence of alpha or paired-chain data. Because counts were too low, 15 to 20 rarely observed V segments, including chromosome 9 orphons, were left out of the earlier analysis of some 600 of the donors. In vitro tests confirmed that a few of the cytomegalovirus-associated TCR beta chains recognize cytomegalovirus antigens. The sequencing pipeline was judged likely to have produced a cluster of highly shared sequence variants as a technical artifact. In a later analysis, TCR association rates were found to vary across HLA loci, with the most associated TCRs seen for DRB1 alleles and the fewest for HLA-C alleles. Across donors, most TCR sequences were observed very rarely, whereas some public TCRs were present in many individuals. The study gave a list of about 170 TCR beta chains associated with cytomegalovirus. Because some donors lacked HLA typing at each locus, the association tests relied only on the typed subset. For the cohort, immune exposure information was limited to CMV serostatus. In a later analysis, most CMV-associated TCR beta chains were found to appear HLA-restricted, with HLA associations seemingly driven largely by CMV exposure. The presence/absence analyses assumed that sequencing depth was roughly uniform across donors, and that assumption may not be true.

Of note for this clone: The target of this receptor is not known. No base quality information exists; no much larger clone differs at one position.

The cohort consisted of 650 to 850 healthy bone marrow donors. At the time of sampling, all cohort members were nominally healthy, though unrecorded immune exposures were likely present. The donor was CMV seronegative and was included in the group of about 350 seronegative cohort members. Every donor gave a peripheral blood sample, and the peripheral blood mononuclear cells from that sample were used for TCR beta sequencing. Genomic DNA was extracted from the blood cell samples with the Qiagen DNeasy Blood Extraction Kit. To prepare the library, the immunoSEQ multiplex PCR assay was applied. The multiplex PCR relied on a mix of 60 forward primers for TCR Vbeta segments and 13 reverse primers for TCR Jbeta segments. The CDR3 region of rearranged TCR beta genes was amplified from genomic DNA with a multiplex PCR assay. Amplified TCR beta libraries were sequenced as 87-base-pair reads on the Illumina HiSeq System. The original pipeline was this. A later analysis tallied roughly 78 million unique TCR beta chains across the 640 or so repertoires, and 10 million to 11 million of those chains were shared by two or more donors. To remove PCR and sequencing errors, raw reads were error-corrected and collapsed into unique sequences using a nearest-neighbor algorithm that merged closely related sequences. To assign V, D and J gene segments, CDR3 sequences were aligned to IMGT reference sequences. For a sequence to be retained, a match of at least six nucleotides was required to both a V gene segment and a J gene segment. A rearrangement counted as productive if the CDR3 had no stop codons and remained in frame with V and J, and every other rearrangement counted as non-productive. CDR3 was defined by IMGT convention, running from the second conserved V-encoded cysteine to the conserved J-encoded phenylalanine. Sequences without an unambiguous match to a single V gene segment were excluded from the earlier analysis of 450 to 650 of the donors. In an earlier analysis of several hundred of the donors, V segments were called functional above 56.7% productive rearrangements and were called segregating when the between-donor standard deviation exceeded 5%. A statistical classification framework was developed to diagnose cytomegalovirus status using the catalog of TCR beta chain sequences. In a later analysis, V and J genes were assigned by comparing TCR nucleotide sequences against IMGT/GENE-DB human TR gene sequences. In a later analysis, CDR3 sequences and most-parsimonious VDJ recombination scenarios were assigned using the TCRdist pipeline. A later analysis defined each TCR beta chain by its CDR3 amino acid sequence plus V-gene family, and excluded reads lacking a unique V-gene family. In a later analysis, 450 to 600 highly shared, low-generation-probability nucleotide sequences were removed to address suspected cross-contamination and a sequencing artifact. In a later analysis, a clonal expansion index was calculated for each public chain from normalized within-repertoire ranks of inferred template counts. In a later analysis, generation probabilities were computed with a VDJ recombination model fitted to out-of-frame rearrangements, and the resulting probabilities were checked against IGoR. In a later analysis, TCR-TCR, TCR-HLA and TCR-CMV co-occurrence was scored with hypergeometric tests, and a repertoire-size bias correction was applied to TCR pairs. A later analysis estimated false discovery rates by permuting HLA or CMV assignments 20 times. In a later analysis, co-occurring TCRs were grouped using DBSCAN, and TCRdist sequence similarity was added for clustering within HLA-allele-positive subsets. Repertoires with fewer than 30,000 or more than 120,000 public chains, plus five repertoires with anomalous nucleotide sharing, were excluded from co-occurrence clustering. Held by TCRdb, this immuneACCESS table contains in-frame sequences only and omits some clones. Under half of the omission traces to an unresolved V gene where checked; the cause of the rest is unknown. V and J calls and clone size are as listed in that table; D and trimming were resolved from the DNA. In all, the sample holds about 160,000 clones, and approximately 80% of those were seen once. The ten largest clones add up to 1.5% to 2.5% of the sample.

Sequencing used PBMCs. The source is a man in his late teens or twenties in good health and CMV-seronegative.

The CDR3 loop reads CASGLADSTDTQYF. The nucleotides read TGTGCCAGCGGGCTAGCGGATAGCACAGATACGCAGTATTTT. The chain uses TRBV7-2 and TRBJ2-3; a stretch of 7 junction bases matches TRBD2. Including cysteine and phenylalanine, the CDR3 has 14 amino acids. Just the 42-base CDR3 DNA is kept, in frame starting at base 1. Trimming removed 8 bases from V and 0 bases from J; the gene matches leave 5 bases unexplained. CDR1 and CDR2, per the germline V gene, are SGHTA and FQGNSA.